This T cell receptor (beta chain) is drawn from a study of T cells after yellow fever vaccination. Study details: Fractions with few cells were prepared using SMART-Seq v4 Ultra Low Input. Whole-study findings and limits: Researchers cautioned that FACS-sorted repertoires could harbor abundant clonotypes contaminating from the bulk population. The CD4 compartment and the CD8 compartment contained a small share of clonotypes in common.

It was through 5'RACE template switching that TCR cDNA was made, with a universal primer site and UMIs added. TCRdb recomputed calls from the 5' RACE reads with MiXCR, one row per CDR3 protein. Of hundreds of thousands of distinct CDR3 sequences in the sample, around 13% were seen once. Germline assignment: CDR1 LGHNT and CDR2 FRNRAP. This CDR3 region has 13 residues. Worth noting for this clonotype: Antigen: not known. This may come from a read error, since a much larger clone is one base off.

This specimen consisted of CD4+ T cells sorted from PBMCs, obtained 15 days after the yellow fever booster vaccination. The receptor was derived from a man younger than 35 who received the YFV17D yellow fever vaccine. J is TRBJ1-5 and V is TRBV12-5, with D hard to call. For the CDR3, the DNA is TGTGCTTGTGGTCCCTCCTCTGGTCAGCCCCAGCATTTT. It codes for CACGPSSGQPQHF. The full variable domain, in which reference TRBV12-5 and TRBJ1-5 provide the parts outside the CDR3, is DARVTQTPRHKVTEMGQEVTMRCQPILGHNTVFWYRQTMMQGLELLAYFRNRAPLDDSGMPKDRFSAEMPDATLATLKIQPSEPRDSAVYFCACGPSSGQPQHFGDGTRLSIL.